This record covers a single T cell receptor beta chain. Its antigen is as yet unknown. The same CDR3 is also encoded by other DNA sequences in this sample. These data come from a study of CD8+ T cells in alopecia areata. Whole-study findings and limits: Besides other cells, scalp samples also yield sequences of resident alphabeta T cells from normal skin.

TCR sequencing used cDNA made by reverse transcription of extracted RNA. Assay: immunoSEQ multiplex PCR; the TCRdb copy retains only in-frame clones and omits some. In the table there are fewer than 150,000 clones, about 60% of which are singletons. CDR1 and CDR2 from the germline V gene are SGHRS and YFSETQ. CDR3 size: 14 residues. V shed 0 bases and J shed 2 bases, with 8 bases lying between them. The specimen sequenced was CD4+ T cells sorted from blood. The TCR originated in a human donor in good health. V and J are TRBV5-1 and TRBJ1-2; D is uncertain. The CDR3 spells CASSLEAGNYGYTF. DNA for the CDR3: TGCGCCAGCAGCTTGGAGGCAGGCAACTATGGCTACACCTTC.